These 30 T cell receptor beta chains originate from one sample sequenced in a study of blood T cell repertoires in COVID-19. Profiling relied on immunoSEQ multiplex PCR, and the TCRdb table lists in-frame clones only, not all of them. The table records 30,000 to 40,000 clones, over 80% of them present only once. Input material: peripheral blood. Receptor source: a man between 45 and 60 years old with active COVID-19.

J is TRBJ2-2 and V is TRBV19; 7 nucleotides match TRBD1. CDR3 length: 15 residues. Germline CDR1 and CDR2: LNHDA and SQIVND (reference sequence). After removal of 5 bases from V and 4 bases from J, the junction contained 7 bases not matched to a gene. The DNA for the CDR3 is TGTGCCAGTAGTGTGACAGGGACCCCCACCGGGGAGCTGTTTTTT. Amino acids: CASSVTGTPTGELFF.

This CDR3 is CASSRQGNSPLHF. CDR3 nucleotides: TGTGCCAGCAGTAGACAGGGAAATTCACCCCTCCACTTT. The chain links TRBV6-5 to TRBJ1-6; TRBD1 matches 7 bases. From germline, CDR1 is MNHEY and CDR2 SVGAGI. This CDR3 spans 13 amino acids. V gave up 5 bases and J gave up 7 bases; unmatched junction bases: 2.

This chain uses TRBV24-1 with TRBJ2-1; 7 bases line up with TRBD1. V lost 3 bases to trimming and J lost 2 bases; unmatched junction nucleotides: 3. Germline V gene data show CDR1 as KGHDR and CDR2 as SFDVKD. The CDR3 has 15 residues. The CDR3: CATSDRDSPYNEQFF. CDR3 DNA: TGTGCCACCAGTGATAGGGACAGCCCCTACAATGAGCAGTTCTTC.

The chain couples TRBV28 to TRBJ2-2; TRBD2 aligns across 8 bases. Losses at the gene ends were 1 base for V and 3 bases for J; bases not matched to a gene: 7. CDR3 length equals 17 residues. Germline V lookup: CDR1 MDHEN, CDR2 SYDVKM. The CDR3, as DNA: TGTGCCAGCAGTTTATCGGGAGGGGCAGGGCACACCGGGGAGCTGTTTTTT. This sequence encodes CASSLSGGAGHTGELFF. The whole variable domain, remainder taken from reference TRBV28 and TRBJ2-2, is DVKVTQSSRYLVKRTGEKVFLECVQDMDHENMFWYRQDPGLGLRLIYFSYDVKMKEKGDIPEGYSVSREKKERFSLILESASTNQTSMYLCASSLSGGAGHTGELFFGEGSRLTVL.

This chain uses TRBV7-2 with TRBJ2-1; the D is unclear. The V gene lost 8 bases and the J gene lost 0 bases, with 14 bases spanning the gap. Germline V gene lookup returns CDR1 SGHTA and CDR2 FQGNSA. This CDR3 has 15 residues. The CDR3 bases are TGTGCCAGCGCCTCCTCCCAGGTCTCCTACAATGAGCAGTTCTTC. Its protein product is CASASSQVSYNEQFF.

The chain links TRBV6-5 to TRBJ2-3; 13 positions agree with TRBD2. V shed 7 bases, J shed 7 bases, and the junction held 8 bases outside the gene matches. The germline V gene has CDR1 MNHEY and CDR2 SVGAGI. CDR3 length equals 15 residues. DNA of the CDR3: TGTGCCAGCACCACTAGCGGGGGGGCCGGGAATACGCAGTATTTT. It encodes CASTTSGGAGNTQYF.

The V gene is TRBV7-2, the J gene TRBJ1-1, with D maybe TRBD1 (5 bases). The CDR3 is made up of 14 amino acids. The V end was cut by 3 bases, the J end by 1 base, with 9 bases between. Germline assignment: CDR1 SGHTA and CDR2 FQGNSA. CDR3 bases: TGTGCCAGCAGCTTTTCCGGGGGGAACACTGAAGCTTTCTTT. Translation: CASSFSGGNTEAFF.

V and J are TRBV6-6 and TRBJ1-1, with D possibly TRBD1 on 5 matching bases. The CDR3 extends over 19 amino acids. The germline gives CDR1 MNHNY, CDR2 SVGAGI (reference sequence). The V gene lost 6 bases and the J gene lost 3 bases, with 29 bases spanning the gap. CDR3 sequence: CASSLLMPGLSSVDTEAFF. DNA of the CDR3: TGTGCCAGCAGCTTACTAATGCCGGGACTTTCTTCTGTGGACACTGAAGCTTTCTTT.

Of note for this clone: The same CDR3 can be traced to other DNA sequences in this sample. The J gene is TRBJ1-5, the V gene TRBV9; D gene ambiguous. Germline CDR1 SGDLS, CDR2 YYNGEE. Trimming cost V 0 bases and J 0 bases, with 7 bases left between them. The CDR3 length is 15 residues. The CDR3 protein is CASSVGVNSNQPQHF. DNA for the CDR3: TGTGCCAGCAGCGTAGGAGTAAATAGCAATCAGCCCCAGCATTTT.

The chain links TRBV11-3 to TRBJ2-1; the match to TRBD2 covers 8 bases. CDR1 is SGHNT and CDR2 is YENEEA in the germline V gene. The CDR3 sequence is 15 residues long. V shed 5 bases, J shed 0 bases, and the junction held 3 bases outside the gene matches. Here the CDR3 DNA reads TGTGCCAGCAGCCACGGGGGGGCCTCCTACAATGAGCAGTTCTTC. Protein sequence: CASSHGGASYNEQFF.

The gene calls are TRBV11-2 and TRBJ1-1; 8 bases agree with TRBD1. With V trimmed by 2 bases and J by 6 bases, 5 bases remained unmatched. The CDR3 is made up of 14 amino acids. CDR1 is SGHAT and CDR2 is FQNNGV in the germline V gene. The CDR3 sequence is CASSLSGTGPEAFF. CDR3 in DNA: TGTGCCAGCAGCTTATCAGGGACAGGCCCTGAAGCTTTCTTT.

The V and J genes are TRBV10-1 and TRBJ2-3; TRBD2 matches 7 bases. Unmatched junction bases numbered 4, after V lost 1 base and J lost 3 bases. The germline V gene has CDR1 WNHNN and CDR2 SYGVQD (reference sequence). This CDR3 has 15 amino acids. CDR3 amino acids: CASSEYLAETDTQYF. The DNA of the CDR3 is TGCGCCAGCAGTGAGTATCTAGCGGAGACAGATACGCAGTATTTT.

V usage is TRBV6-2 or TRBV6-3 and J usage is TRBJ1-5, with D perhaps TRBD1 (5 bases). Germline values: CDR1 MNHEY, CDR2 SVGEGT. The CDR3 spans 13 residues. Trimming took off 3 bases at V and 4 bases at J, with 7 bases between the two ends. CDR3 amino acids: CASSYAGNQPQHF. The CDR3 nucleotides read TGTGCCAGCAGTTATGCAGGGAATCAGCCCCAGCATTTT.

V and J are TRBV19 and TRBJ2-7, with TRBD1 as a possible D gene (5 bases). The CDR3 covers 14 residues. Trimming left V 1 base short and J 2 bases short, with 9 bases between. Germline loops: CDR1 LNHDA, CDR2 SQIVND (reference sequence). The DNA of the CDR3 is TGTGCCAGTAGTATAGGGGGCGGAACCTACGAGCAGTACTTC. This gives the protein CASSIGGGTYEQYF. Full variable domain (missing parts from reference TRBV19 and TRBJ2-7): DGGITQSPKYLFRKEGQNVTLSCEQNLNHDAMYWYRQDPGQGLRLIYYSQIVNDFQKGDIAEGYSVSREKKESFPLTVTSAQKNPTAFYLCASSIGGGTYEQYFGPGTRLTVT.

J is TRBJ1-1 and V is TRBV10-2, with a possible D match to TRBD1 (5 bases). Germline CDR1 WSHSY, CDR2 SAAADI. This CDR3 contains 14 residues. Trimming removed 9 bases from V and 0 bases from J, with 14 bases in between. CDR3 nucleotides: TGCGCCAGTCGAGGCGGGGGAATGAACACTGAAGCTTTCTTT. It encodes CASRGGGMNTEAFF.

The chain is built from TRBV6-6 and TRBJ1-5; 10 positions agree with TRBD1. Trimming took 8 bases from V and 0 from J; bases not matched to a gene: 4. CDR1 and CDR2 from the germline V gene are MNHNY and SVGAGI (reference sequence). The CDR3 loop spans 15 amino acids. The CDR3 region is CASQDRGVSNQPQHF. The CDR3, as DNA: TGTGCCAGCCAGGACAGGGGGGTTAGCAATCAGCCCCAGCATTTT.

Only a few counts were recorded for this clone. This chain joins TRBV14 and TRBJ2-7; the D gene is possibly TRBD1 (6 bases). V dropped 4 bases and J dropped 7 bases, with 14 bases sitting between them. Germline values: CDR1 SGHDN, CDR2 FVKESK. The CDR3 covers 13 residues. The chain's CDR3 is CASSLYRVREQYF. The CDR3 DNA reads as TGTGCCAGCAGCCTCTACAGGGTGCGGGAGCAGTACTTC.

This chain uses TRBV2 with TRBJ2-7; TRBD2 matches 8 bases. There are 15 residues in the CDR3. V gave up 8 bases and J gave up 2 bases; unmatched junction bases: 11. Germline loops: CDR1 SNHLY, CDR2 FYNNEI. In nucleotides, the CDR3 is TGTGCCAGCTGGAGGGGAGCGGGGGTTACCTACGAGCAGTACTTC. Its protein product is CASWRGAGVTYEQYF.

V and J are TRBV1 and TRBJ2-7; the table's TRBD2 call for D was not verified on the DNA. TRBV1 is a pseudogene. This CDR3 comprises 14 residues. The CDR3 region is CTSTRLLGSYEQYF. Written as DNA, the CDR3 is TGCACCAGCACCCGACTCCTAGGCTCCTACGAGCAGTACTTC.

The V gene is TRBV6-2 or TRBV6-3, the J gene TRBJ2-3; 8 positions match TRBD2. Germline values: CDR1 MNHEY, CDR2 SVGEGT. With 5 bases clipped from V and 0 bases from J, the junction kept 10 bases outside the gene matches. CDR3 length: 17 residues. Here the CDR3 DNA reads TGTGCCAGCAGTCCGAAAGTAGCGGGGCCCAGCACAGATACGCAGTATTTT. Protein sequence: CASSPKVAGPSTDTQYF.

The CDR3 reads CASTIGGPPVGVLPLHF. The DNA of the CDR3 is TGTGCCAGCACCATAGGGGGTCCGCCGGTGGGGGTTTTACCCCTCCACTTT. This sequence joins TRBV28 and TRBJ1-6, with D possibly matching TRBD1 (6 bases). The CDR3 covers 17 residues. V lost 7 bases, J lost 12 bases, and 28 bases lay in between. CDR1 and CDR2 from the germline V gene are MDHEN and SYDVKM.

This chain joins TRBV2 and TRBJ1-1; weak D call: TRBD1 (5 bases). The germline CDR1 and CDR2 sequences are SNHLY and FYNNEI. The CDR3 runs to 14 residues. Trimming took 7 bases from V and 3 from J, leaving 15 bases between them. The CDR3 is CASMRGEGYTEAFF. For the CDR3, the DNA is TGTGCCAGCATGCGGGGGGAAGGGTACACTGAAGCTTTCTTT.

This clone was seen just once. V gene TRBV6-5 combines with J gene TRBJ2-1, with a tentative D call TRBD1 (5 bases). The germline CDR1 and CDR2 sequences are MNHEY and SVGAGI. This CDR3 is built from 13 residues. The V end lost 9 bases, the J end lost 6 bases, and 15 bases lay between the germline ends. The CDR3 region has the DNA TGTGCCAGTGGGTCAGGGATAGGCAATGAGCAGTTCTTC. Amino acids: CASGSGIGNEQFF.

The J gene is TRBJ2-7, the V gene TRBV3-1 (or the pseudogene TRBV3-2), with 12 bases matching TRBD2. CDR3 length equals 15 residues. Germline loops: CDR1 LGHDT, CDR2 YNNKEL (reference sequence). J lost 4 bases, V lost 3 bases, and 4 bases had no gene match. The chain's CDR3 is CASSHPGTSGYEQYF. Written as DNA, the CDR3 is TGTGCCAGCAGCCATCCCGGGACTAGCGGGTACGAGCAGTACTTC.

The chain employs TRBV7-2 and TRBJ2-7; tentative D call: TRBD2 (6 bases). Germline values: CDR1 SGHTA, CDR2 FQGNSA. V was cut by 1 base and J by 2 bases, with 12 bases left in between. The CDR3 runs 15 residues. The CDR3 sequence is CASSLDAGRTYEQYF. Here the CDR3 DNA reads TGTGCCAGCAGCTTAGATGCGGGGCGGACCTACGAGCAGTACTTC.

The rearrangement uses TRBV18 and TRBJ2-1; 7 bases match TRBD1. This CDR3 is 13 amino acids long. Germline V gene data show CDR1 as KGHSH and CDR2 as LQKENI. After removal of 6 bases from V and 8 bases from J, the junction contained 7 bases not matched to a gene. CDR3 in DNA: TGTGCCAGCTCCCCCCTTGGACAGGATGAGCAGTTCTTC. Amino acid sequence: CASSPLGQDEQFF. The variable domain in full, with the rest retrieved from reference TRBV18 and TRBJ2-1, is NAGVMQNPRHLVRRRGQEARLRCSPMKGHSHVYWYRQLPEEGLKFMVYLQKENIIDESGMPKERFSAEFPKEGPSILRIQQVVRGDSAAYFCASSPLGQDEQFFGPGTRLTVL.

The gene calls are TRBV19 and TRBJ2-7, with D perhaps TRBD2 (6 bases). From germline, CDR1 is LNHDA and CDR2 SQIVND (reference sequence). This CDR3 has 13 residues. Trimming shortened V by 3 bases and J by 5 bases, and 11 bases separated the two germline ends. Written as DNA, the CDR3 is TGTGCCAGTAGTATGAGGAGGGCCGACGAGCAGTACTTC. As protein: CASSMRRADEQYF.

The count of this clone is one. The chain recombines TRBV19 with TRBJ1-1; 7 bases map to TRBD1. V lost 3 bases, J lost 1 base, and 5 bases stayed unmatched. CDR3 length equals 15 residues. Germline V gene sequence: CDR1 LNHDA, CDR2 SQIVND (reference sequence). CDR3 sequence (DNA): TGTGCCAGTAGTATGCACCAGGGGGGGAACACTGAAGCTTTCTTT. This sequence encodes CASSMHQGGNTEAFF. The entire variable domain, with the rest obtained from reference TRBV19 and TRBJ1-1, is as follows: DGGITQSPKYLFRKEGQNVTLSCEQNLNHDAMYWYRQDPGQGLRLIYYSQIVNDFQKGDIAEGYSVSREKKESFPLTVTSAQKNPTAFYLCASSMHQGGNTEAFFGQGTRLTVV.

J is TRBJ2-1 and V is TRBV5-1; tentative D call: TRBD2 (6 bases). CDR3 length equals 15 residues. Germline CDR1 is SGHRS and CDR2 is YFSETQ. Between the trimmed V and J ends, which lost 4 bases and 0 bases, there was a span of 11 bases. The DNA for the CDR3 is TGCGCCAGCAGCCCGGGACTCTACTCCTACAATGAGCAGTTCTTC. Residues: CASSPGLYSYNEQFF.

This clone was seen a handful of times. The chain uses TRBV6-5 and TRBJ1-1; 7 bases are a match to TRBD1. This CDR3 region has 15 residues. With 7 bases clipped from V and 9 bases from J, the junction kept 17 bases outside the gene matches. CDR1 is MNHEY and CDR2 is SVGAGI in the germline V gene. CDR3 DNA sequence: TGTGCCAGCATCCCCCCGGGACAGCGGCTCTTTAAAGCTTTCTTT. This codes for CASIPPGQRLFKAFF.